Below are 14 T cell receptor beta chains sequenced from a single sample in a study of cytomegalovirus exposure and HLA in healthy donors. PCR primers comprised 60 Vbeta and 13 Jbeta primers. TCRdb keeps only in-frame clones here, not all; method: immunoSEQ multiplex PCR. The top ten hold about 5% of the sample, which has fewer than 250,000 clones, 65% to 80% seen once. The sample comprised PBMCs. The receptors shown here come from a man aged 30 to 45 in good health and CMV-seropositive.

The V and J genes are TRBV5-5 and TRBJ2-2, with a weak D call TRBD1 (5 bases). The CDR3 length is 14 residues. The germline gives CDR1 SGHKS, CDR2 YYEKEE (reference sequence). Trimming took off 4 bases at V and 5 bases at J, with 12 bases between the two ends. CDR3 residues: CASSTSTDTGELFF. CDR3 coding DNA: TGTGCCAGCAGCACTTCGACAGATACCGGGGAGCTGTTTTTT.

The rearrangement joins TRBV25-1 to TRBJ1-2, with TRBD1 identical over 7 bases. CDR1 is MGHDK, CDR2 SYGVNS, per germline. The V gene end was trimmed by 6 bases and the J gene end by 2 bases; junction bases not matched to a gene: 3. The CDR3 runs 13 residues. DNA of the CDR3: TGTGCCAGCAGCCCGACAGGGAACTATGGCTACACCTTC. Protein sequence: CASSPTGNYGYTF.

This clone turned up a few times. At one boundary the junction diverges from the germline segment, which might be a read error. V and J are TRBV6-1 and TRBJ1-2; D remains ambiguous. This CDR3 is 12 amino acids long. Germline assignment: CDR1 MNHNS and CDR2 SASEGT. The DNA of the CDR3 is TGTGCCAGCAGTGGGGCTAACCATGGCTACACCTTC. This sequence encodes CASSGANHGYTF.

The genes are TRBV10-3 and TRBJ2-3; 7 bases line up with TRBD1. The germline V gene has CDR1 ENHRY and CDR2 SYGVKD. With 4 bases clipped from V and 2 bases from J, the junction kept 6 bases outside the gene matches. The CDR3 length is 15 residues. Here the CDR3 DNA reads TGTGCCATCAGTGGAGACAGGGCCTCCACAGATACGCAGTATTTT. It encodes CAISGDRASTDTQYF.

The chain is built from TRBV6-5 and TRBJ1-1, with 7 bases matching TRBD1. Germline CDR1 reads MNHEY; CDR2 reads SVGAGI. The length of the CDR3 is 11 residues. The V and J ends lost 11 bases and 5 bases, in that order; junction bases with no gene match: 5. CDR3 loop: CAGRGRTEAFF. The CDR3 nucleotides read TGTGCCGGAAGGGGGCGTACTGAAGCTTTCTTT.

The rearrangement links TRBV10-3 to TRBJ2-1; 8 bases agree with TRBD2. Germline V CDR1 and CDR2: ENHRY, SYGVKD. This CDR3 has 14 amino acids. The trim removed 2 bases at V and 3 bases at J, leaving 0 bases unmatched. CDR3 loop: CAISEAGGYNEQFF. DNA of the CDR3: TGTGCCATCAGTGAGGCGGGGGGCTACAATGAGCAGTTCTTC.

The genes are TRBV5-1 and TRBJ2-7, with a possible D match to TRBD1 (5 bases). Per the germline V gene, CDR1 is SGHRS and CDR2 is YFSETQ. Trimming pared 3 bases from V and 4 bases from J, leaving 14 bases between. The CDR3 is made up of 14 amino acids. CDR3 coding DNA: TGCGCCAGCAGCTCCACGGACGCAGGGTACGAGCAGTACTTC. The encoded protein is CASSSTDAGYEQYF.

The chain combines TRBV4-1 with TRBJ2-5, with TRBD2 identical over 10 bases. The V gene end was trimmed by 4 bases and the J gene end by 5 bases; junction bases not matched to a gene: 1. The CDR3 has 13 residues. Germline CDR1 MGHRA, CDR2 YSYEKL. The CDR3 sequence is CASSPGLAETQYF. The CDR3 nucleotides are TGCGCCAGCAGCCCGGGACTAGCGGAGACCCAGTACTTC.

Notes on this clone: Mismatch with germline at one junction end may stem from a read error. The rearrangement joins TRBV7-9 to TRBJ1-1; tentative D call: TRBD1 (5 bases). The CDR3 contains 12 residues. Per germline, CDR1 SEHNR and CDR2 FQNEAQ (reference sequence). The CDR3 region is CSSSLLGAEAFF. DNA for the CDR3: TGTTCCAGCAGCTTATTAGGGGCCGAAGCTTTCTTT.

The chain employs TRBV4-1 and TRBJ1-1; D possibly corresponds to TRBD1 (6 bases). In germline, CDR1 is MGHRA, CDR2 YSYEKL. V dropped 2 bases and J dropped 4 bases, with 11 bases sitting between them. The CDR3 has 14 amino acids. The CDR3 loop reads CASSQPTGFTEAFF. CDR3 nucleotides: TGCGCCAGCAGCCAACCAACAGGGTTCACTGAAGCTTTCTTT.

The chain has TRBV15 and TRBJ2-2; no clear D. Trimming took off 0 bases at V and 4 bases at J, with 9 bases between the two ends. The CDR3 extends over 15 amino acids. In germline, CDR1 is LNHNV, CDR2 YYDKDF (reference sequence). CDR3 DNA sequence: TGTGCCACCAGCAGAGAGAGAACAGCCACCGGGGAGCTGTTTTTT. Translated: CATSRERTATGELFF. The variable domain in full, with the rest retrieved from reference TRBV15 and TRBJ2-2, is DAMVIQNPRYQVTQFGKPVTLSCSQTLNHNVMYWYQQKSSQAPKLLFHYYDKDFNNEADTPDNFQSRRPNTSFCFLDIRSPGLGDTAMYLCATSRERTATGELFFGEGSRLTVL.

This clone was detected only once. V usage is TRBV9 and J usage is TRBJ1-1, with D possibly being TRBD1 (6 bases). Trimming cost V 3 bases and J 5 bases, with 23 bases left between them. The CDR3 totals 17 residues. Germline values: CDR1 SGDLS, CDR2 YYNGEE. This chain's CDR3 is CASSGRDILKLRTEAFF. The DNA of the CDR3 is TGTGCCAGCAGCGGCCGGGACATCCTAAAATTGAGAACTGAAGCTTTCTTT.

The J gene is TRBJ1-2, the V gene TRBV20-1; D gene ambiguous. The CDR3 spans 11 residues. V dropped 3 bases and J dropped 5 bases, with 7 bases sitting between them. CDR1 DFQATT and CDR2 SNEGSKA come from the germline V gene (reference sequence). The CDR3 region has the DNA TGCAGTGCTAGGGTCGAGTATGGCTACACCTTC. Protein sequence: CSARVEYGYTF.

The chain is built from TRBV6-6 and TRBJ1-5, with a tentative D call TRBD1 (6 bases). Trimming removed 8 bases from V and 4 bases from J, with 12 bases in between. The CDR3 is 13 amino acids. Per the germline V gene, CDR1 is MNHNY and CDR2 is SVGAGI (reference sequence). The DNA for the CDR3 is TGTGCCAGCCGGGGGGGCGGGAATCAGCCCCAGCATTTT. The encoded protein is CASRGGGNQPQHF.